This TCR beta chain stems from a study of blood T cell repertoires in COVID-19 (dated by TCRdb to 2019 to 2021). Study-level background: Samples from collaborators originated in the United States, Italy and Spain and spanned both the acute and convalescent phases of COVID-19. The sample metadata nearly always contained a de-identified subject ID, COVID-19 status, age in years and sex. The repertoires were released in a freely available public database meant as a resource for research on the immune response to SARS-CoV-2. The material from the prospective study consisted of cDNA or gDNA derived from T cells, B-cell-depleted T cells, or PBMCs. Samples came from the ongoing ImmuneRACE study (first 160 participants) plus 1,254 subjects from 6 global collaborators. HLA class I and class II types, where available, came from metadata supplied by the sample provider rather than from assay-based typing. Deeply sampled blood TCRbeta repertoires from subjects exposed to, actively infected with, or recovered from COVID-19 were included in the dataset.

Broad study findings and their caveats: Clinical and demographic metadata were provided uncurated, with the amount varying by source and participant.

Participants in the prospective study were enrolled through a virtual design, were aged roughly 18 to 100 years, and lived in fewer than 30 United States geographic areas. To assign participants to cohorts, the prospective study relied on clinical history that participants themselves reported in a screening survey and a study questionnaire. Recovered participants in ImmuneRACE Cohort 3 were defined as having two consecutive negative NP/OP PCR tests, clearance from a healthcare professional, or resolution of symptoms. Mobile phlebotomists in the prospective study collected whole blood, serum and a nasopharyngeal or oropharyngeal swab from every participant. Over a roughly 2-month period, participants in the prospective study had the option of providing additional blood draws and questionnaires. Blood samples from the prospective study were shipped frozen or at room temperature prior to DNA extraction.

TCRbeta CDR3 regions were amplified from genomic DNA using the immunoSEQ Assay, a bias-controlled multiplex PCR. Turning to the authors' computational methods: The number of nucleated cells in each sample was estimated from the amplification of reference gene primers within the assay. To quantify the absolute abundance of each unique TCRbeta CDR3 rearrangement, sequence reads were collapsed and filtered. For each sample, productive Simpson clonality was calculated by taking the square root of Simpson's diversity index across productive rearrangements. Imported from immuneACCESS, the table was reduced by TCRdb to in-frame sequences with V and J called. These copies leave out some clones; in studies compared against another copy, an unresolved V gene accounts for under half, and the cause of the remainder is not known. V and J calls and clone size come straight from that table; D and trimming were deduced from the DNA. Recorded for this sample are 220,000 or so clones; more than 70% of them occurred a single time. The top ten clonotypes cover roughly 2% of the sample.

As concerns this clone: Its antigen remains undetermined. No base quality information exists; no much larger clone differs at one position.

What was sequenced was PBMCs or T cells enriched from blood (not recorded which). The source is a woman aged 50 to 65 who had recovered from COVID-19.

The encoded CDR3 is CASSLPSEKLHTEAFF. In nucleotide form, the sequence is TGTGCCAGCAGCTTACCGAGTGAGAAACTGCACACTGAAGCTTTCTTT. The rearranged segments are TRBV7-2 and TRBJ1-1, with an unclear D gene assignment. V was cut back by 2 bases and J by 3 bases, leaving a gap of 16 bases between them. The CDR3 has 16 amino acids, counting the end cysteine and phenylalanine. Only the CDR3 part of the read is kept: 48 bases, read in frame from the first base. CDR1 and CDR2 were assigned from the germline V gene as SGHTA and FQGNSA.